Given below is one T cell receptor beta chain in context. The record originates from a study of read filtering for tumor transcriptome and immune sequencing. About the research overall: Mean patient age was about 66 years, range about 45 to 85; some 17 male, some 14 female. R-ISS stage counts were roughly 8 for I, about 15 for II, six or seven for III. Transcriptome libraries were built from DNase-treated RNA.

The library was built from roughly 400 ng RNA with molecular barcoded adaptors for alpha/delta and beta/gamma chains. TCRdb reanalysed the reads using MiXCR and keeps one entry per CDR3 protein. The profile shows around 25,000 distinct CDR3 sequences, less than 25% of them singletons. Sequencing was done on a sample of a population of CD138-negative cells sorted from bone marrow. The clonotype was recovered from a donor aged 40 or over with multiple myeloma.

CDR3 in amino acids: CASSQDGTLLNEQFF. DNA for the CDR3: TGCGCCAGCAGCCAAGACGGGACTCTTCTTAATGAGCAGTTCTTC. The chain has TRBV4-1 and TRBJ2-1; a possible D gene is TRBD2 (6 bases). Per germline, CDR1 MGHRA and CDR2 YSYEKL. The CDR3 runs 15 residues. The V end lost 0 bases, the J end lost 7 bases, and 13 bases lay between the germline ends.